These 21 T cell receptor beta chains originate from one sample sequenced in a study of blood T cell repertoires in COVID-19. Measured with immunoSEQ multiplex PCR; TCRdb has only the in-frame clones, and not every one. This sample has about 290,000 clones, with 89% found just once. Sequenced material: PBMCs or T cells enriched from blood (not recorded which). The receptor source for this set is a woman between 40 and 55 years old who had recovered from COVID-19.

V usage is TRBV29-1 and J usage is TRBJ2-7, with TRBD2 matching over 10 bases. CDR1 SQVTM and CDR2 ANQGSEA come from the germline V gene. The junction had 7 bases not matched to a gene; V was cut back by 6 bases and J by 2 bases. This CDR3 contains 14 residues. This chain's CDR3 is CSVQMGTSAYEQYF. In DNA form, the CDR3 reads TGCAGCGTCCAGATGGGGACTAGCGCCTACGAGCAGTACTTC.

The chain joins TRBV6-5 to TRBJ1-1, with TRBD1 identical over 7 bases. The CDR3 totals 14 residues. Unmatched junction bases numbered 11, after V lost 8 bases and J lost 5 bases. Germline loops: CDR1 MNHEY, CDR2 SVGAGI. CDR3 region: CASHTRKGATEAFF. The CDR3 bases are TGTGCCAGCCACACCAGAAAGGGGGCTACTGAAGCTTTCTTT.

The table lists this clone with a few counts. The genes are TRBV6-2 or TRBV6-3 and TRBJ1-5; possibly TRBD1 for D (5 bases). From germline, CDR1 is MNHEY and CDR2 SVGEGT. Trimming cost V 7 bases and J 6 bases, with 19 bases left between them. This CDR3 has 15 residues. The CDR3 nucleotides are TGTGCCAGCAACCCTAGGGGAGGGGAGCTTCAGCCCCAGCATTTT. This gives the protein CASNPRGGELQPQHF.

The chain uses TRBV2 and TRBJ2-6, with TRBD1 identical over 9 bases. Germline CDR1 SNHLY, CDR2 FYNNEI. The CDR3 has 17 residues. Trimming took 6 bases from V and 3 from J; bases not matched to a gene: 9. The CDR3 sequence: CASSPTTGGDGANVLTF. CDR3 DNA sequence: TGTGCCAGCAGCCCTACGACAGGGGGGGATGGGGCCAACGTCCTGACTTTC. The full variable domain, in which reference TRBV2 and TRBJ2-6 provide the parts outside the CDR3, is EPEVTQTPSHQVTQMGQEVILRCVPISNHLYFYWYRQILGQKVEFLVSFYNNEISEKSEIFDDQFSVERPDGSNFTLKIRSTKLEDSAMYFCASSPTTGGDGANVLTFGAGSRLTVL.

The genes are TRBV5-6 and TRBJ1-5, with D unresolved. The length of the CDR3 is 13 residues. Between the trimmed V and J ends, which lost 2 bases and 2 bases, there was a span of 5 bases. Germline CDR1 reads SGHDT; CDR2 reads YYEEEE. The CDR3 sequence: CASSFRGNQPQHF. The CDR3 DNA reads as TGTGCCAGCAGCTTTCGCGGCAATCAGCCCCAGCATTTT.

The rearrangement joins TRBV2 to TRBJ2-7, with TRBD1 identical over 7 bases. The trim removed 6 bases at V and 4 bases at J, leaving 3 bases unmatched. Germline-derived CDR1 and CDR2 are SNHLY and FYNNEI. The CDR3 is 12 amino acids. The CDR3: CASRDRAYEQYF. The DNA for the CDR3 is TGTGCCAGCAGAGACAGGGCTTACGAGCAGTACTTC.

This sequence joins TRBV20-1 and TRBJ1-1; 8 bases are shared with TRBD1. Germline V gene data show CDR1 as DFQATT and CDR2 as SNEGSKA (reference sequence). The CDR3 consists of 14 residues. Unmatched junction bases numbered 10, after V lost 6 bases and J lost 4 bases. CDR3: CSASGQGGFTEAFF. DNA for the CDR3: TGCAGTGCGAGTGGACAGGGCGGTTTCACTGAAGCTTTCTTT.

V usage is TRBV30 and J usage is TRBJ1-6, with 7 bases fitting TRBD1. The length of the CDR3 is 14 residues. The germline CDR1 and CDR2 sequences are GTSNPN and SVGIG (reference sequence). V lost 2 bases to trimming and J lost 8 bases; unmatched junction nucleotides: 6. The chain's CDR3 is CAWSLLTGDSPLHF. The CDR3 DNA follows: TGTGCCTGGAGTCTCCTTACAGGGGATTCACCCCTCCACTTT.

The gene calls are TRBV19 and TRBJ2-1; 8 nucleotides agree with TRBD2. V lost 7 bases and J lost 4; bases outside the gene matches: 9. The CDR3 totals 15 residues. Germline V CDR1 and CDR2: LNHDA, SQIVND (reference sequence). CDR3 sequence (DNA): TGTGCCAGTACCTCTTTGGGGACTAGATACAATGAGCAGTTCTTC. This encodes CASTSLGTRYNEQFF.

The chain carries TRBV19 and TRBJ1-6, with 7 nucleotides matching TRBD1. With V trimmed by 5 bases and J by 13 bases, 8 bases remained unmatched. There are 13 residues in the CDR3. Germline CDR1 is LNHDA and CDR2 is SQIVND (reference sequence). The CDR3 DNA reads as TGTGCCAGTAGTTCGGGACAGCAATTGCCCCTCCACTTT. Translated, it gives CASSSGQQLPLHF. Together with reference TRBV19 and TRBJ1-6, the CDR3 gives the full variable domain: DGGITQSPKYLFRKEGQNVTLSCEQNLNHDAMYWYRQDPGQGLRLIYYSQIVNDFQKGDIAEGYSVSREKKESFPLTVTSAQKNPTAFYLCASSSGQQLPLHFGNGTRLTVT.

V gene TRBV19 combines with J gene TRBJ2-1; 9 nucleotides agree with TRBD2. This CDR3 comprises 19 residues. The ends lost 0 bases at V and 2 bases at J; junction bases unmatched: 11. Germline V gene data show CDR1 as LNHDA and CDR2 as SQIVND (reference sequence). CDR3 residues: CASSIDPHKTSGPYNEQFF. CDR3 in DNA: TGTGCCAGTAGTATAGACCCCCACAAGACTAGCGGACCCTACAATGAGCAGTTCTTC.

The chain employs TRBV29-1 and TRBJ2-1; D perhaps matches TRBD2 (6 bases). This CDR3 comprises 14 residues. The V and J ends lost 6 bases and 6 bases respectively, with 18 bases between them. CDR1 is SQVTM, CDR2 ANQGSEA, per germline. CDR3 in amino acids: CSVLEGQGGNEQFF. DNA of the CDR3: TGCAGCGTATTAGAGGGGCAGGGAGGCAATGAGCAGTTCTTC.

The genes are TRBV18 and TRBJ1-2, with 9 bases that match TRBD1. Germline values: CDR1 KGHSH, CDR2 LQKENI. With 3 bases clipped from V and 3 bases from J, the junction kept 2 bases outside the gene matches. The CDR3 runs to 14 residues. The CDR3 coding sequence is TGTGCCAGCTCACCGGGACAGGGAGACTATGGCTACACCTTC. This translates into CASSPGQGDYGYTF.

This clone has just one count. The chain employs TRBV14 and TRBJ2-3; 7 bases agree with TRBD1. Germline CDR1 and CDR2: SGHDN and FVKESK. V lost 4 bases and J lost 7; bases outside the gene matches: 5. The CDR3 contains 13 residues. CDR3 residues: CASSRGTAHTQYF. DNA of the CDR3: TGTGCCAGCAGCCGGGGGACAGCCCATACGCAGTATTTT.

The genes are TRBV30 and TRBJ1-4; 10 bases map to TRBD1. The length of the CDR3 is 16 residues. In germline, CDR1 is GTSNPN, CDR2 SVGIG (reference sequence). J lost 0 bases, V lost 6 bases, and 7 bases had no gene match. The CDR3 region is CACTTGGSATNEKLFF. For the CDR3, the DNA is TGTGCCTGTACGACAGGGGGCTCAGCAACTAATGAAAAACTGTTTTTT.

The chain uses TRBV3-1 (or the pseudogene TRBV3-2) and TRBJ1-2; no clear D gene. Trimming pared 1 base from V and 4 bases from J, leaving 10 bases between. CDR3 length: 14 amino acids. Germline V gene lookup returns CDR1 LGHDT and CDR2 YNNKEL (reference sequence). CDR3 sequence: CASSQASGLYGYTF. The CDR3 nucleotides read TGTGCCAGCAGCCAAGCCTCCGGACTCTATGGCTACACCTTC.

In its sample, this clone was seen a few times. The chain recombines TRBV28 with TRBJ2-1, with 7 positions matching TRBD2. Germline V lookup: CDR1 MDHEN, CDR2 SYDVKM. This CDR3 spans 18 amino acids. The V and J ends lost 6 bases and 2 bases, in that order; junction bases with no gene match: 16. The CDR3 nucleotides are TGTGCCAGCAGCCCCAGGCCCCTTCTAGCGGAAGCCTACAATGAGCAGTTCTTC. Translation gives CASSPRPLLAEAYNEQFF. Complete variable domain (other parts from reference TRBV28 and TRBJ2-1): DVKVTQSSRYLVKRTGEKVFLECVQDMDHENMFWYRQDPGLGLRLIYFSYDVKMKEKGDIPEGYSVSREKKERFSLILESASTNQTSMYLCASSPRPLLAEAYNEQFFGPGTRLTVL.

The chain links TRBV7-3 to TRBJ1-3; D might be TRBD1 (5 bases). Germline CDR1 SGHTA, CDR2 FQGTGA. CDR3 size: 19 residues. Deletions cut 4 bases from V and 8 bases from J, with 30 bases between. Here the CDR3 reads CASSSIVEVTGGGPDTIYF. The CDR3 DNA reads as TGTGCCAGCAGCTCAATCGTAGAGGTGACCGGGGGGGGACCGGACACCATATATTTT.

J is TRBJ1-5 and V is TRBV30; 10 nucleotides agree with TRBD1. Per the germline V gene, CDR1 is GTSNPN and CDR2 is SVGIG (reference sequence). There are 13 residues in the CDR3. The V and J ends lost 5 bases and 2 bases, in that order; junction bases with no gene match: 0. The chain's CDR3 is CAWGTGGNQPQHF. In DNA form, the CDR3 reads TGTGCCTGGGGGACAGGGGGCAATCAGCCCCAGCATTTT. Full variable domain (outside the CDR3, taken from reference TRBV30 and TRBJ1-5): SQTIHQWPATLVQPVGSPLSLECTVEGTSNPNLYWYRQAAGRGLQLLFYSVGIGQISSEVPQNLSASRPQDRQFILSSKKLLLSDSGFYLCAWGTGGNQPQHFGDGTRLSIL.

The CDR3 sequence is CASSYSPGTYQETQYF. CDR3 DNA: TGTGCCAGCAGTTACTCCCCCGGGACTTACCAAGAGACCCAGTACTTC. This chain connects TRBV6-2 or TRBV6-3 to TRBJ2-5; tentatively, D is TRBD2 (6 bases). Germline CDR1 MNHEY, CDR2 SVGEGT. V lost 0 bases and J lost 0, with 11 bases in between. This CDR3 has 16 amino acids.

This clone was observed a single time. V and J are TRBV12-3 or TRBV12-4 and TRBJ1-2; a weak D match, TRBD1 (5 bases). With 5 bases removed from V and 4 bases from J, the gap between germline ends came to 11 bases. CDR3 length equals 13 residues. The CDR3 loop reads CASSPGGTYGYTF. In DNA form, the CDR3 reads TGTGCCAGCAGTCCTGGGGGGACCTATGGCTACACCTTC.